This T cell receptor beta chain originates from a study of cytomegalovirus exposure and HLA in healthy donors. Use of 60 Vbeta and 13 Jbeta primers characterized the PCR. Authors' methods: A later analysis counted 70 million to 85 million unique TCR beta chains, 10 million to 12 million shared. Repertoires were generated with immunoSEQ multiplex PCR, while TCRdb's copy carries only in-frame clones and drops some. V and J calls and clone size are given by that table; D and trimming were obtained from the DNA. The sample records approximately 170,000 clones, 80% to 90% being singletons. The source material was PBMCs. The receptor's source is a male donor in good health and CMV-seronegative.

The CDR3 region is CASSPRLTGASTGELFF. Here the CDR3 DNA reads TGTGCCAGCAGCCCCAGACTGACCGGTGCGAGTACCGGGGAGCTGTTTTTT. The V gene is TRBV9, the J gene TRBJ2-2; D ambiguous. The germline V gene has CDR1 SGDLS and CDR2 YYNGEE. Trimming left V 4 bases short and J 5 bases short, with 21 bases between. The CDR3 totals 17 residues.